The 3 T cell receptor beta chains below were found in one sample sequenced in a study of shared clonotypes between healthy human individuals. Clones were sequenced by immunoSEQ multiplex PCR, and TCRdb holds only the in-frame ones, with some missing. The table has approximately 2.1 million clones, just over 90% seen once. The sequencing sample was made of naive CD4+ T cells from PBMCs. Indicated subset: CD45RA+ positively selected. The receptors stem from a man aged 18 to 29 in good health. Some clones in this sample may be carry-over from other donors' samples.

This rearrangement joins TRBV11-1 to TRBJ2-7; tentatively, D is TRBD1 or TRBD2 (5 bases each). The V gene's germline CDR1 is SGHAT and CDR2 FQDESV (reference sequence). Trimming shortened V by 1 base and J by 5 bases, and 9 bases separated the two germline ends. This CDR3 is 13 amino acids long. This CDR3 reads CASSLVRDHEQYF. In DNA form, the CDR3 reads TGTGCCAGCAGCTTAGTCCGGGACCACGAGCAGTACTTC.

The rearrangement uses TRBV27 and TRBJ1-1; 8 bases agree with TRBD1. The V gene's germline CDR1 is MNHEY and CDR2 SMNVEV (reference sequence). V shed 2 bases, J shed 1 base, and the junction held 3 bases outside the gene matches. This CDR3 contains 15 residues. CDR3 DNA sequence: TGTGCCAGCAGTTTACAGGGGGCCTGGAACACTGAAGCTTTCTTT. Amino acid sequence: CASSLQGAWNTEAFF.

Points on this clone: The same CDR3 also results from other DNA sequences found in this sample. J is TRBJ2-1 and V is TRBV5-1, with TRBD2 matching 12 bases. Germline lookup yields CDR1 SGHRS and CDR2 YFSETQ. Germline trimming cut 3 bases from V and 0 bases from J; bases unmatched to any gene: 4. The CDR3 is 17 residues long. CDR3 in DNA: TGCGCCAGCAGCTCAGGACTAGCGGGGTTCTCCTACAATGAGCAGTTCTTC. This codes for CASSSGLAGFSYNEQFF.